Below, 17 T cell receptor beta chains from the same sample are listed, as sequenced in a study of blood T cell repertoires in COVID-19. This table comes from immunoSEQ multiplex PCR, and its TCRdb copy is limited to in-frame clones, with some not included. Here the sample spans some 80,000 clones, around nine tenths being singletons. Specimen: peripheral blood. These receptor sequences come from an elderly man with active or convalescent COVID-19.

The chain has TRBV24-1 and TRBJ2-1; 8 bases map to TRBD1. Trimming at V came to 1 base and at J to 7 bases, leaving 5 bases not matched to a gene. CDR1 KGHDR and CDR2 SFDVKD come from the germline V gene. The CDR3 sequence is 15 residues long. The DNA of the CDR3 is TGTGCCACCAGTGATTTCCGGCAGGGGGCAAATGAGCAGTTCTTC. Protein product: CATSDFRQGANEQFF.

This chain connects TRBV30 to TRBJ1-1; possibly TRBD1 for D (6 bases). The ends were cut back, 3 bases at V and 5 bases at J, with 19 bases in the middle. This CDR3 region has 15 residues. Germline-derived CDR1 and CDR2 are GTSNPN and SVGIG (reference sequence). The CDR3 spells CAWSDYRVLGTEAFF. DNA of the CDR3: TGTGCCTGGAGCGACTACAGGGTCCTTGGAACTGAAGCTTTCTTT.

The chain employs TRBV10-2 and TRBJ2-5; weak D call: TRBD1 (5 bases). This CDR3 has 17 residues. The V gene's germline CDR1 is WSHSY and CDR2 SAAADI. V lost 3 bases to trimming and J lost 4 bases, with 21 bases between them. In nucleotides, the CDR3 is TGCGCCAGCAGTGAAAGGTCGGCAGGGATTTCGGCAGAGACCCAGTACTTC. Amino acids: CASSERSAGISAETQYF.

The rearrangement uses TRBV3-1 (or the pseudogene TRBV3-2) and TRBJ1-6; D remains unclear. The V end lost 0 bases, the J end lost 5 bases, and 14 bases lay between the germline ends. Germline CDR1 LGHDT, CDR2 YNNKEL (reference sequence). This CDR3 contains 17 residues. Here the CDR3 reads CASSQEKRVRDNSPLHF. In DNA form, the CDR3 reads TGTGCCAGCAGCCAAGAAAAACGGGTGAGAGATAATTCACCCCTCCACTTT.

DNA for the CDR3: TGCGCCAGCAGCTTGCAGGGCGCCCGCTATGGCTACACCTTC. It encodes CASSLQGARYGYTF. The V gene is TRBV5-1, the J gene TRBJ1-2; a weak D match, TRBD1 (5 bases). Trimming took off 1 base at V and 4 bases at J, with 11 bases between the two ends. The CDR3 is 14 amino acids. CDR1 is SGHRS and CDR2 is YFSETQ in the germline V gene.

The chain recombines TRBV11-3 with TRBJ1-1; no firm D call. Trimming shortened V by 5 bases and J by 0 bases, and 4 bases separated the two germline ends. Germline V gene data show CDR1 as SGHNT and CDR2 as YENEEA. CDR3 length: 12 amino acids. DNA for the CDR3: TGTGCCAGCAGCAATATGAACACTGAAGCTTTCTTT. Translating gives CASSNMNTEAFF.

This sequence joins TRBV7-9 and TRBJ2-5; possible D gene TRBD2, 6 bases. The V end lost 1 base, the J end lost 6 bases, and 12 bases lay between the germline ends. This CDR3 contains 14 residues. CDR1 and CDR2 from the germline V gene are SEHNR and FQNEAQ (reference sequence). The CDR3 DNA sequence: TGTGCCAGCAGCTTAGAGGCCGGGAGAAAGACCCAGTACTTC. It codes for CASSLEAGRKTQYF.

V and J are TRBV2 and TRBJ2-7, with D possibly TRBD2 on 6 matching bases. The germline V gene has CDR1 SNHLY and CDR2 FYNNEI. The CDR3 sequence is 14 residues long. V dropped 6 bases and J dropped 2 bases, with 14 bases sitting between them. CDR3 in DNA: TGTGCCAGCAGCCCAGACGGGGGACCCTACGAGCAGTACGTC. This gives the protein CASSPDGGPYEQYV.

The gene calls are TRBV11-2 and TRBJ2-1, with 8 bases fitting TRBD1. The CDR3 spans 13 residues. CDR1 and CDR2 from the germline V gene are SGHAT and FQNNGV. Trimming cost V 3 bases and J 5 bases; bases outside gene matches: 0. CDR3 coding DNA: TGTGCCAGCAGCTTGGACAGGGACAATGAGCAGTTCTTC. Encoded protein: CASSLDRDNEQFF.

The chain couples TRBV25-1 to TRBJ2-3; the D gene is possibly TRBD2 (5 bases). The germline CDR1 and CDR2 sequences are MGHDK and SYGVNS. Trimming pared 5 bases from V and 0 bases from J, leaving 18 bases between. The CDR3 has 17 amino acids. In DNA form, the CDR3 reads TGTGCCAGCAGTAGTACGCTCGCGGGCCTTAGCACAGATACGCAGTATTTT. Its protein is CASSSTLAGLSTDTQYF.

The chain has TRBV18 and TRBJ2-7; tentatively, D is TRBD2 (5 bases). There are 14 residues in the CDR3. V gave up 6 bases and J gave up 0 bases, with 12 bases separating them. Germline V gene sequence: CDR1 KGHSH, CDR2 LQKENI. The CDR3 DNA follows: TGTGCCAGCTCTGCGCAAGAGGGCTCCTACGAGCAGTACGTC. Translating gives CASSAQEGSYEQYV.

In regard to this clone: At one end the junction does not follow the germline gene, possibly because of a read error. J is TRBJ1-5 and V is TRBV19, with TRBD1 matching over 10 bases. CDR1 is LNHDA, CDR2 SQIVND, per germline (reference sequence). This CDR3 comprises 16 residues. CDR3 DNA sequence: TGTGCCTCAGAAGGGACAGGGGACCCGAGCAGTCAGCCCCAGCATTTT. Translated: CASEGTGDPSSQPQHF.

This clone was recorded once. The CDR3 spells CASSVAGAGDGYTF. The CDR3 bases are TGTGCCAGCAGCGTAGCAGGCGCCGGTGATGGCTACACCTTC. This chain connects TRBV9 to TRBJ1-2; no clear D. Germline V gives CDR1 SGDLS, CDR2 YYNGEE. The CDR3 extends over 14 amino acids. V shed 0 bases and J shed 6 bases, with 12 bases lying between them.

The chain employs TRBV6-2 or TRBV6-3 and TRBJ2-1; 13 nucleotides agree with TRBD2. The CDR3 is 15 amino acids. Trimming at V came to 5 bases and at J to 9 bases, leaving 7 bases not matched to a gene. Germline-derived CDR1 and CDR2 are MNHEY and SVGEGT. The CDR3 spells CASSLTSGGFPEQFF. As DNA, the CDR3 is TGTGCCAGCAGTCTGACTAGCGGGGGGTTTCCTGAGCAGTTCTTC.

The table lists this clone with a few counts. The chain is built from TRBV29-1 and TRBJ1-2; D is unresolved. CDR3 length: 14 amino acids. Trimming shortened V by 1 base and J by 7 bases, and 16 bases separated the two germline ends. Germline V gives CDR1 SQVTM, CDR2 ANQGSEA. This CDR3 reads CSVEVVGGISGYTF. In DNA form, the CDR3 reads TGCAGCGTTGAAGTGGTAGGCGGGATTTCTGGCTACACCTTC.

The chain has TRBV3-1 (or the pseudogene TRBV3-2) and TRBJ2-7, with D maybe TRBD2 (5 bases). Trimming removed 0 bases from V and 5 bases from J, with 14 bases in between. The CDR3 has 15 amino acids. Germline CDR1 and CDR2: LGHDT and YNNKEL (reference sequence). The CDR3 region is CASSQDVSGPHEQYV. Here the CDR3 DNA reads TGTGCCAGCAGCCAAGATGTAAGCGGCCCCCACGAGCAGTACGTC.

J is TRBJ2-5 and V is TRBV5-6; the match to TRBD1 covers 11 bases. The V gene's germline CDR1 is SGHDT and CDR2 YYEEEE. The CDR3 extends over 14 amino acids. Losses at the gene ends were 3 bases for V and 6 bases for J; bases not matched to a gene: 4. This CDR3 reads CASSSGQGVQTQYF. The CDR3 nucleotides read TGTGCCAGCAGCTCGGGACAGGGGGTTCAGACCCAGTACTTC.